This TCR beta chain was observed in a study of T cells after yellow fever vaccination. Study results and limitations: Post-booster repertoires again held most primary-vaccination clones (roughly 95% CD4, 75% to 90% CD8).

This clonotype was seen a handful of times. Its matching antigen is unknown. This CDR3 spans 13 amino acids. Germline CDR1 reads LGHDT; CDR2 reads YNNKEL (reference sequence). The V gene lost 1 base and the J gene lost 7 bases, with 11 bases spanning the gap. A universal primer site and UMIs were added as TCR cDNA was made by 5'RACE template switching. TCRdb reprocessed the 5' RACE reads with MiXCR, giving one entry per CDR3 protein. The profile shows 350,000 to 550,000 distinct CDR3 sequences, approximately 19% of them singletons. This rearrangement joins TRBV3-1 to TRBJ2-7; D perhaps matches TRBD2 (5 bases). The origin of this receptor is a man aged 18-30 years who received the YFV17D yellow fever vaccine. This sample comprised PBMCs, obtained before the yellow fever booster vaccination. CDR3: CASSQAGIVEQYF. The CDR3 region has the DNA TGTGCCAGCAGCCAAGCGGGGATCGTGGAGCAGTACTTC.